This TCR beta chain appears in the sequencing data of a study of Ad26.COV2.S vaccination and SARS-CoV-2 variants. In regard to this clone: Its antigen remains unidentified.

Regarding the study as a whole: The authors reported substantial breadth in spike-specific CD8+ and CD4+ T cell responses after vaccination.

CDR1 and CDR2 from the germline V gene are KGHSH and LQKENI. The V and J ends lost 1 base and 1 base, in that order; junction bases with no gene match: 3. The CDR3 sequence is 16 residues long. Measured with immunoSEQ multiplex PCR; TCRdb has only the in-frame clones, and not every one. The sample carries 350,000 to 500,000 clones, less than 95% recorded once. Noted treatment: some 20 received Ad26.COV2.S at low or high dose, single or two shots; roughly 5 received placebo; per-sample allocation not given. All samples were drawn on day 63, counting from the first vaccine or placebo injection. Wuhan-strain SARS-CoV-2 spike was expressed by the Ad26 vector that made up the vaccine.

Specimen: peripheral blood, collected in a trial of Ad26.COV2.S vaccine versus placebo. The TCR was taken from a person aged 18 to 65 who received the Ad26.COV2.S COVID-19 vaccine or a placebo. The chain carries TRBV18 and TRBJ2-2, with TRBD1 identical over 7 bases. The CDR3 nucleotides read TGTGCCAGCTCACCACGTGGACAGGAGAACACCGGGGAGCTGTTTTTT. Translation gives CASSPRGQENTGELFF. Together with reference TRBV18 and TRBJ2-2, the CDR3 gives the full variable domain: NAGVMQNPRHLVRRRGQEARLRCSPMKGHSHVYWYRQLPEEGLKFMVYLQKENIIDESGMPKERFSAEFPKEGPSILRIQQVVRGDSAAYFCASSPRGQENTGELFFGEGSRLTVL.